A single T cell receptor (beta chain) is shown here with its context. The antigen is undetermined. These data originate in a study of graft-versus-host responses after intestinal transplantation. About the study: Anti-thymocyte globulin induction, then tacrolimus and steroids for approximately 3 years, went to all recipients. Study-wide results and limits: GvH clones occurred in recipient marrow; some first appeared in ileum or blood. Allografts from individuals with graft-donor T cell macrochimerism displayed high graft-versus-host to host-versus-graft clonal ratios.

Profiled with immunoSEQ multiplex PCR; TCRdb holds only in-frame clones, not every one. Of approximately 85,000 clones listed, around 93% were seen once; the top ten hold about 8%. Germline CDR1 is SEHNR and CDR2 is FQNEAQ (reference sequence). This CDR3 contains 15 residues. The V gene end was trimmed by 6 bases and the J gene end by 5 bases; junction bases not matched to a gene: 11. The sample was unstimulated CD8+ T cells sorted from spleen or lymph node cells, taken before transplant. V gene TRBV7-9 combines with J gene TRBJ2-7, with TRBD1 matching 9 bases. The TCR comes from a human donor who was the organ donor for an intestinal transplant. The CDR3: CASSHRDRERHEQYF. For the CDR3, the DNA is TGTGCCAGCAGTCACCGGGACAGGGAGCGCCACGAGCAGTACTTC.